The rows below give T cell receptor beta chains drawn from one sample of a study of spatial heterogeneity in lung cancer. From the 5' RACE reads, TCRdb called clonotypes with MiXCR, one entry per CDR3 protein. The table lists about 3,900 distinct CDR3 sequences, approximately 4% of them singletons. This sample comprised lung tumor tissue, obtained at surgery. The receptor source for this set is a male donor with early-stage non-small cell lung cancer. The CDR3 runs from the conserved cysteine through the conserved F or W. A D gene is named only where the DNA matches it firmly. A row's size may be missing; if present it is once, few, many or a size class.

d_gene,j_gene,v_gene,abundance,CDR3aa,CDR3nt
-,TRBJ2-5,TRBV7-9,many,CASSPLKGETQYF,TGTGCCAGCAGCCCACTTAAGGGAGAGACCCAGTACTTC
-,TRBJ1-5,TRBV10-3,medium-sized,CATKSGGPTGQPQHF,TGTGCCACCAAAAGTGGCGGGCCAACGGGTCAGCCCCAGCATTTT
-,TRBJ2-1,TRBV24-1,many,CATSLRGLNNEQFF,TGTGCCACCAGTCTCCGGGGACTTAACAATGAGCAGTTCTTC
TRBD1,TRBJ2-7,TRBV28,many,CASSRTTTGGGEQYF,TGTGCCAGCAGCCGCACTACGACAGGGGGCGGCGAGCAGTACTTC
-,TRBJ2-2,TRBV5-4,many,CASSPGTPGELFF,TGTGCCAGCAGCCCAGGGACGCCCGGGGAGCTGTTTTTT
TRBD2,TRBJ2-1,TRBV7-2,many,CASSSRLAGVGEQFF,TGTGCCAGCAGCTCGCGACTAGCGGGAGTGGGGGAGCAGTTCTTC
-,TRBJ1-6,TRBV6-5,medium-sized,CASSSGSYNSPLHF,TGTGCCAGCAGTTCAGGGTCCTATAATTCACCCCTCCACTTT
-,TRBJ2-1,TRBV20-1,medium-sized,CSIRGTGEVGNEQFF,TGCAGTATCCGTGGTACAGGGGAGGTAGGCAATGAGCAGTTCTTC
-,TRBJ2-7,TRBV5-1,medium-sized,CASSWDRYEQYF,TGCGCCAGCAGCTGGGACCGCTACGAGCAGTACTTC
-,TRBJ1-3,TRBV12-5,many,CASGSGQPGNTIYF,TGTGCTAGTGGTTCGGGACAACCCGGAAACACCATATATTTT
-,TRBJ1-1,TRBV14,-,CASSQDWGTAFF,TGTGCCAGCAGCCAAGATTGGGGGACAGCTTTCTTT